This T cell receptor beta chain stems from a study of control samples from healthy donors and cancer patients (dated by TCRdb to 2018 to 2021). Comments on this clone: Its recognized antigen is unknown. No much larger clone is present one base from it, and per-base qualities are unavailable.

The germline V gene supplies CDR1 SGHRS and CDR2 YFSETQ. Trimming removed 4 bases from V and 11 bases from J; the gene matches leave 8 bases unexplained. The CDR3 runs 12 amino acids, cysteine and phenylalanine included. The DNA shown is the 36-base CDR3, in frame from base 1. Receptor libraries were prepared by the immunoSEQ multiplex PCR assay. Entries here come from immuneACCESS through TCRdb and include only in-frame sequences with V and J called. Some clones fail to appear in such tables; in the studies checked, an unresolved V gene covers under half of the shortfall, and the cause of the remainder is unknown. This sample is represented by more than 95,000 clones; 80% to 95% of them were singletons. The ten largest clones take up about 7.3% of the sample.

This TCR came from a man between 18 and 29 years old in good health. The V and J segments used are TRBV5-1 and TRBJ1-2, with 7 central nucleotides matching TRBD1. Sequenced sample: blood. The CDR3 sequence is CASSRGTEYYTF. The nucleotides are TGCGCCAGCAGCAGGGGGACAGAGTATTACACCTTC. Reference TRBV5-1 and TRBJ1-2 proteins supply the regions before and after the CDR3; the full variable domain is: KAGVTQTPRYLIKTRGQQVTLSCSPISGHRSVSWYQQTPGQGLQFLFEYFSETQRNKGNFPGRFSGRQFSNSRSEMNVSTLELGDSALYLCASSRGTEYYTFGSGTRLTVV.